These T cell receptor beta chains were read from a single sample in a study of shared clonotypes between healthy human individuals. Libraries were prepared by immunoSEQ multiplex PCR; TCRdb keeps only in-frame clonotypes and omits some of them. The data show roughly 720,000 clones, 90% seen once. The specimen was memory CD8+ T cells from PBMCs. Receptor source: a man between 18 and 35 years old in good health. Some clones in this sample may be carry-over from other donors' samples. CDR3s include the opening cysteine and the closing phenylalanine or tryptophan. The D gene is left open where the match is weak. Rows give clone size only sometimes, using once, few, many, or a class for an expanded clone.

v_call	d_call	j_call	clone_size	cdr3_aa	cdr3_nt
TRBV6-5	.	TRBJ1-3	.	CASRRYLSSGNTIYF	TGTGCCAGCCGAAGATACCTATCCTCTGGAAACACCATATATTTT
TRBV2	.	TRBJ1-1	.	CASRGGRTMNTEAFF	TGTGCCAGCAGGGGGGGCAGGACCATGAACACTGAAGCTTTCTTT
TRBV4-1	.	TRBJ2-7	few	CASSQAVGYEQYF	TGCGCCAGCAGCCAAGCCGTCGGGTACGAGCAGTACTTC
TRBV28	TRBD1	TRBJ2-1	.	CASSSGQGGDNEQFF	TGTGCCAGCAGTTCGGGACAGGGGGGAGACAATGAGCAGTTCTTC
TRBV27	.	TRBJ1-2	.	CASSLSFRRYGYTF	TGTGCCAGCAGTTTATCGTTTCGGAGATATGGCTACACCTTC
TRBV5-1	TRBD1	TRBJ2-7	.	CASSSYEGQGAYEQYF	TGCGCCAGCAGCTCGTATGAGGGACAGGGGGCCTACGAGCAGTACTTC
TRBV29-1	.	TRBJ1-1	.	CSGWGGKAFTEAFF	TGCAGCGGTTGGGGTGGGAAGGCCTTCACTGAAGCTTTCTTT
TRBV5-6	.	TRBJ2-3	.	CASSSRYPSGDTQYF	TGTGCCAGCAGCTCTCGGTACCCCTCTGGAGATACGCAGTATTTT
TRBV28	.	TRBJ1-5	once	CASSPPEGPQPQHF	TGTGCCAGCAGCCCCCCGGAGGGCCCCCAGCCCCAGCATTTT
TRBV7-9	.	TRBJ2-7	.	CASSSRAGSTYEQYF	TGTGCCAGCAGCTCACGGGCGGGGAGTACCTACGAGCAGTACTTC
TRBV19	TRBD2	TRBJ2-1	.	CASSIASQAGGTYNEQFF	TGTGCCAGTAGTATCGCTAGTCAAGCGGGAGGGACCTACAATGAGCAGTTCTTC
TRBV1	.	TRBJ1-2	.	CTSSLDRGQGYTF	TGCACCAGCAGCCTGGACAGGGGGCAGGGCTACACCTTC
TRBV7-2	TRBD2	TRBJ2-3	.	CASSAWTSGRTDTQYF	TGTGCCAGCAGCGCTTGGACTAGCGGGAGGACAGATACGCAGTATTTT